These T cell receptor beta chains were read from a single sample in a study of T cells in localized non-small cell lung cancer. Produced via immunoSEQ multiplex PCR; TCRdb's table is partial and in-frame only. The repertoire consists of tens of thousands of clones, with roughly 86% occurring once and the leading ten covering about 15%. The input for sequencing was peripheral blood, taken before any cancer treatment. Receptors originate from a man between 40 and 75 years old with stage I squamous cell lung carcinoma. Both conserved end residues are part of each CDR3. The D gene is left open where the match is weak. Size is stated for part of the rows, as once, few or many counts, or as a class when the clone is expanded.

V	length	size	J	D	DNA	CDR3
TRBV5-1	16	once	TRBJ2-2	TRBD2	TGCGCCAGCAGCTTTAGCGGGGGAGGCGGCACCGGGGAGCTGTTTTTT	CASSFSGGGGTGELFF
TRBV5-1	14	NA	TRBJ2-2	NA	TGCGCCAGCAGCTTGGCCCCGGGCATAGGGGAGCTGTTTTTT	CASSLAPGIGELFF
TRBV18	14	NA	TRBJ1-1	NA	TGTGCCAGCTCACCAGACAGAATGAACACTGAAGCTTTCTTT	CASSPDRMNTEAFF
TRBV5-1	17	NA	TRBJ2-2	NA	TGCGCCAGCAGCTTGGGCTCCGGGGGCCCGAACACCGGGGAGCTGTTTTTT	CASSLGSGGPNTGELFF
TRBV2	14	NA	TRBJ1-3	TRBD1	TGTGCCAGCAGTGGTCAGGGGGGTGGAAACACCATATATTTT	CASSGQGGGNTIYF
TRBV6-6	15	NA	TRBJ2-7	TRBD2	TGTGCCAGCAGGTTCCAAAGCGGGGGGCACTACGAGCAGTACTTC	CASRFQSGGHYEQYF
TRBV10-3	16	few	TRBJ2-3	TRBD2	TGTGCCATCAGTGGCCCTAGCGGTGGAAGCACAGATACGCAGTATTTT	CAISGPSGGSTDTQYF
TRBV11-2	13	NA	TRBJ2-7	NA	TGTGCCAGCAGCGTCCAGGGGGGGTCCGAGCAGTACTTC	CASSVQGGSEQYF
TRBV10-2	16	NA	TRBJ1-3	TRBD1	TGCGCCAGCAGTGACCCTGGGACAGGGAACGGAAACACCATATATTTT	CASSDPGTGNGNTIYF
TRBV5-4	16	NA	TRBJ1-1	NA	TGTGCCAGCAGCTTGGACAGAGCTACGACGAACACTGAAGCTTTCTTT	CASSLDRATTNTEAFF
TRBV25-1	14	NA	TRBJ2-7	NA	TGTGCCAGCAGCGAGGGGGACTGGAACTACGAGCAGTACTTC	CASSEGDWNYEQYF
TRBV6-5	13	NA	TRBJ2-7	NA	TGTGCCAGCAGTTACTCGGACGGCCCCGGGCAGTACTTC	CASSYSDGPGQYF
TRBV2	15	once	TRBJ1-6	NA	TGTGCCAGCAGTTTCACAGGGCGCTGGAATTCACCCCTCCACTTT	CASSFTGRWNSPLHF
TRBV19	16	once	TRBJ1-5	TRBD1	TGTGCCAGTAGTATTAGTGGGTTGGACAGGGAAAAGCCCCAGCATTTT	CASSISGLDREKPQHF
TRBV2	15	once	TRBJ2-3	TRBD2	TGTGCCAGCGGGGGAGCGGGGGGCTTCACAGATACGCAGTATTTT	CASGGAGGFTDTQYF
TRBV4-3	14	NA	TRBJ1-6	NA	TGCGCCAGCAGCCAAGGCCGGAGAAATTCACCCCTCCACTTT	CASSQGRRNSPLHF
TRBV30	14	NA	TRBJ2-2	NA	TGTGCCTGGATCCGGCAGGGGAACACCGGGGAGCTGTTTTTT	CAWIRQGNTGELFF
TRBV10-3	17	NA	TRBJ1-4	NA	TGTGCCATCAGTGAGTCGAGGACGCGGACGCCCGATGAAAAACTGTTTTTT	CAISESRTRTPDEKLFF
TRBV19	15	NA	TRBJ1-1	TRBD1	TGTGCCAGTAGTACGAAGGACAGGGGGCTTACTGAAGCTTTCTTT	CASSTKDRGLTEAFF
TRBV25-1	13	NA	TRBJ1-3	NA	TGTGCCAGCAGTGAATTTGCTTGGAACACCATATATTTT	CASSEFAWNTIYF
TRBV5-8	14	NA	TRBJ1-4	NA	TGTGCCAGCAGTTCCACCTGGGTCGCGGAAAAACTGTTTTTT	CASSSTWVAEKLFF
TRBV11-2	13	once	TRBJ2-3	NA	TGTGCCAGCAGCTGGCAGGGGTCAGATACGCAGTATTTT	CASSWQGSDTQYF
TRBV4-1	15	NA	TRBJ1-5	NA	TGCGCCAGCAGCCTTCTACTCACGACGCTTCAGCCCCAGCATTTT	CASSLLLTTLQPQHF
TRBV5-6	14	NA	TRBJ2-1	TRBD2	TGTGCCAGCTCAACTAGCGGGGGGTTTAATGAGCAGTTCTTC	CASSTSGGFNEQFF
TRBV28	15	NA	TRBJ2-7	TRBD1	TGTGCCAGCAGTTTCCTTGACAGGGAAGGCTACGAGCAGTACTTC	CASSFLDREGYEQYF
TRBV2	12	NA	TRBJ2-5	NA	TGTGCCAGCAGGCAGCCCCAAGAGACCCAGTACTTC	CASRQPQETQYF
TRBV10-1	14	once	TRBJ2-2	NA	TGCGCCAGCAGTGAGTCGGACGAGCGCGGGGAGCTGTTTTTT	CASSESDERGELFF
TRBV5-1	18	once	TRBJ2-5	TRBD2	TGCGCCAGCAGCTTGAGCGGTCTAGCGGGGGGTATCCAAGAGACCCAGTACTTC	CASSLSGLAGGIQETQYF
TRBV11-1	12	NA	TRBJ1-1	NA	TGTGCCAGCAGCCTCATAGACACTGAAGCTTTCTTT	CASSLIDTEAFF
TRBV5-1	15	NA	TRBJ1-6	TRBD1	TGCGCCAGCAGCTTGGCCGTTGACAGGGAATCACCCCTCCACTTT	CASSLAVDRESPLHF
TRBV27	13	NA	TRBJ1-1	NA	TGTGCCAGCAGTCGCTCGGGGTCGTCTGAAGCTTTCTTT	CASSRSGSSEAFF
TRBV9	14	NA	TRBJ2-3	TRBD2	TGTGCCAGCAGCGCAGCGGGGGGCACAGATACGCAGTATTTT	CASSAAGGTDTQYF
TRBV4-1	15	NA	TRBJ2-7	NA	TGCGCCAGCAGCCGAGTTCTGGACACGACCTACGAGCAGTACTTC	CASSRVLDTTYEQYF
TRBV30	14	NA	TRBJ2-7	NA	TGTGCCTGGACTATCTCGGGCACGACCTACGAGCAGTACTTC	CAWTISGTTYEQYF
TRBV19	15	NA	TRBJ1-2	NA	TGTGCCAGTAGTTCAAACCCCCCCGGAGACTATGGCTACACCTTC	CASSSNPPGDYGYTF
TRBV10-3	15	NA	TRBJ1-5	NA	TGTGCCGCCGACCAGGGGATTAGGAGCAATCAGCCCCAGCATTTT	CAADQGIRSNQPQHF
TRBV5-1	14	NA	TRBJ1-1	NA	TGCGCCAGCAGCTACGTAGGCAGGGACACTGAAGCTTTCTTT	CASSYVGRDTEAFF
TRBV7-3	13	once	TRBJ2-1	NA	TGTGCCAGCAGCCCCCCGGGGAGACATGAGCAGTTCTTC	CASSPPGRHEQFF
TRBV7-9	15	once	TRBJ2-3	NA	TGTGCCAGCAGCTTTTCGGGGTTTAGCACAGATACGCAGTATTTT	CASSFSGFSTDTQYF